This TCR beta chain stems from a study of control samples from healthy donors and cancer patients. The method was immunoSEQ multiplex PCR; TCRdb's version includes in-frame clones alone and lacks a portion of them. The sample contains approximately 150,000 clones, roughly 93% of which appear only once. This clone was detected a few times. CDR3 length: 14 residues. The V gene's germline CDR1 is GTSNPN and CDR2 SVGIG (reference sequence). V lost 7 bases, J lost 3 bases, and 5 bases stayed unmatched. The chain has TRBV30 and TRBJ1-6; 8 bases map to TRBD1. The sample was blood. The sequence was collected from a man in his late teens or twenties in good health. This chain's CDR3 is CASRGLRYNSPLHF. The DNA of the CDR3 is TGTGCCTCCAGGGGGCTTCGCTATAATTCACCCCTCCACTTT.